This T cell receptor beta chain was sequenced for a study of blood T cell repertoires in COVID-19. Study information: Researchers got acute and convalescent COVID-19 samples from the United States, Italy and Spain. Sources were T cells, B-cell-depleted T cells, or PBMCs; the material itself was cDNA or gDNA.

Germline loops: CDR1 SEHNR, CDR2 FQNEAQ (reference sequence). The CDR3 spans 13 residues. V was clipped by 8 bases and J by 1 base, with 11 bases between them. Authors' analysis steps: For nucleated cells, counts were estimated from reference gene primer amplification. Measured with immunoSEQ multiplex PCR; TCRdb has only the in-frame clones, and not every one. V and J calls and clone size are as listed in that table; D and trimming were resolved from the DNA. The sample holds approximately 200,000 clones; approximately 80% are singletons and the top ten take 6% to 8%. This TCR derives from a human donor with acute or convalescent COVID-19. The donor label of this sample is uncertain. Sequences were obtained from peripheral blood. The chain joins TRBV7-9 to TRBJ1-1; no definite D call. For the CDR3, the DNA is TGTGCCAGCGTCTACGGGGAGAACACTGAAGCTTTCTTT. Protein: CASVYGENTEAFF.